This passage covers 24 T cell receptor beta chains from one sample sequenced in a study of Tregs in tolerant kidney transplant recipients. The table came from immunoSEQ multiplex PCR; TCRdb's copy has only in-frame clones and leaves some out. The table lists about 48,000 clones. Specimen: CD4+ T cells from blood, collected before the transplant. Receptors originate from a human donor who received a combined kidney and bone marrow transplant.

CDR3 sequence reads: CATSGDRGLDTQYF. The DNA read from the CDR3 is TGTGCCACCAGTGGGGACAGGGGGTTAGATACG. The rearrangement uses TRBV24-1 and TRBJ2-3, with 11 bases matching TRBD1. The sequence runs out 3 residues before the end of the CDR3; the remainder is reconstructed from the germline J gene. After removal of 5 bases from V and 5 bases from J, the junction contained 2 bases not matched to a gene. The CDR3 extends over 14 amino acids. The germline V gene encodes CDR1 KGHDR and CDR2 SFDVKD.

CDR3 DNA (partial): TGTGCCAGCAGCATCGGACAGGGCGGTCAGCCC. Translation: CASSIGQGGQP. The whole CDR3 region reads CASSIGQGGQPQHF. The chain uses TRBV7-2 and TRBJ1-5, with 8 bases matching TRBD1. The observed sequence ends 3 residues before the CDR3 terminus, with the missing tail filled in from the germline J gene. With V trimmed by 5 bases and J by 6 bases, 6 bases remained unmatched. The CDR3 runs 14 residues. Germline assignment: CDR1 SGHTA and CDR2 FQGNSA.

In the case of this clone: The read ends 3 residues early relative to the CDR3; the germline J gene fills the gap. The chain links TRBV18 to TRBJ1-5, with D maybe TRBD1 (5 bases). CDR3 length: 15 amino acids. CDR1 KGHSH and CDR2 LQKENI come from the germline V gene. The germline V and J ends were trimmed by 1 base and 6 bases, with 13 bases remaining between them. The CDR3 loop is CASSPQDTGGQPQHF. The CDR3 bases that were read are TGTGCCAGCTCACCACAGGACACAGGCGGTCAGCCC.

On this clone: The DNA ends 3 residues before the CDR3 does, and the rest of the CDR3 is filled in from the germline J gene. The gene calls are TRBV20-1 and TRBJ2-7, with D perhaps matching TRBD1 (6 bases). Germline lookup yields CDR1 DFQATT and CDR2 SNEGSKA (reference sequence). This CDR3 has 14 amino acids. Between the trimmed V and J ends, which lost 6 bases and 4 bases, there was a span of 19 bases. The sequenced part of the CDR3 DNA is TGCAGTGCAACCGACAGGAGCATCCGTTACGAG. This encodes CSATDRSIRYE. The CDR3, in full, reads CSATDRSIRYEQYF.

A remark on this clone: The read ends 3 residues shy of where the CDR3 ends; the end is completed using the germline J gene. The chain combines TRBV5-1 with TRBJ2-3; D is undetermined. The CDR3 is made up of 12 amino acids. V lost 4 bases to trimming and J lost 3 bases, with 6 bases between them. The germline V gene encodes CDR1 SGHRS and CDR2 YFSETQ. The CDR3 is CASSPPTDTQYF. CDR3 bases read: TGCGCCAGCAGCCCCCCGACAGATACG. Full variable domain (remainder filled in from reference TRBV5-1 and TRBJ2-3): KAGVTQTPRYLIKTRGQQVTLSCSPISGHRSVSWYQQTPGQGLQFLFEYFSETQRNKGNFPGRFSGRQFSNSRSEMNVSTLELGDSALYLCASSPPTDTQYFGPGTRLTVL.

As regards this clone: The read ends 3 residues before the CDR3 terminus; that terminus is restored from the germline J gene. V usage is TRBV6-2 or TRBV6-3 and J usage is TRBJ2-1, with TRBD2 matching over 8 bases. CDR3 size: 15 residues. Germline assignment: CDR1 MNHEY and CDR2 SVGEGT. J lost 8 bases, V lost 6 bases, and 12 bases had no gene match. The CDR3 bases that were read are TGTGCCAGCAGCCCCCCCGGGACTAGGATCCATGAG. It encodes CASSPPGTRIHE. The CDR3 as a whole reads CASSPPGTRIHEQFF.

Comments on this clone: The read ends 3 residues before the CDR3 terminus; that terminus is restored from the germline J gene. The genes are TRBV19 and TRBJ2-1; TRBD2 matches 7 bases. Germline assignment: CDR1 LNHDA and CDR2 SQIVND (reference sequence). The junction had 12 bases not matched to a gene; V was cut back by 5 bases and J by 8 bases. The CDR3 sequence is 15 residues long. CDR3 DNA, as far as it was read: TGTGCCAGTAGTCCCGGGCGGCTAGCGGAGGATGAG. Its protein is CASSPGRLAEDE. The complete CDR3 sequence is CASSPGRLAEDEQFF. Filled out from reference TRBV19 and TRBJ2-1, the complete variable domain reads DGGITQSPKYLFRKEGQNVTLSCEQNLNHDAMYWYRQDPGQGLRLIYYSQIVNDFQKGDIAEGYSVSREKKESFPLTVTSAQKNPTAFYLCASSPGRLAEDEQFFGPGTRLTVL.

Concerning this clone itself: The sequenced fragment ends 3 residues before the CDR3 boundary, so the rest is inferred from the germline J gene. The V call is TRBV7-8, the J call TRBJ2-5; D gene unclear. Germline CDR1 SGHVS, CDR2 FQNEAQ. Trimming pared 3 bases from V and 3 bases from J, leaving 5 bases between. The CDR3 length is 12 residues. The CDR3 DNA, read in part, is TGTGCCAGCAGCTTCGTTGAAGAGACC. Translating it yields CASSFVEET. The CDR3 as a whole reads CASSFVEETQYF.

Of note for this clone: Read sequence stops 3 residues before the CDR3 end, and the germline J gene provides the missing end. The V and J genes are TRBV19 and TRBJ1-5; 9 bases align to TRBD1. The J segment lost 2 bases and the V segment lost 6 bases, leaving 8 bases of the junction unmatched. Germline V gives CDR1 LNHDA, CDR2 SQIVND (reference sequence). The CDR3 is 16 amino acids. The CDR3 here is CASSQSGQGRNQPQHF. The sequenced CDR3 bases are TGTGCCAGTAGCCAGTCGGGACAGGGACGCAATCAGCCC.

The CDR3 DNA, read in part, is TGTGCCAGCAGCTTAAAGGGGACAGGGAAGTATACG. It translates to CASSLKGTGKYT. The whole CDR3 sequence reads CASSLKGTGKYTQYF. This chain connects TRBV7-3 to TRBJ2-3; the match to TRBD1 covers 9 bases. The read ends 3 residues shy of where the CDR3 ends; the end is completed using the germline J gene. Trimming cost V 1 base and J 7 bases; bases outside gene matches: 6. The germline V gene has CDR1 SGHTA and CDR2 FQGTGA. The CDR3 is made up of 15 amino acids. The full variable domain, completed using reference TRBV7-3 and TRBJ2-3, is GAGVSQTPSNKVTEKGKYVELRCDPISGHTALYWYRQSLGQGPEFLIYFQGTGAADDSGLPNDRFFAVRPEGSVSTLKIQRTERGDSAVYLCASSLKGTGKYTQYFGPGTRLTVL.

As concerns this clone: The CDR3 extends 3 residues past the end of the read, so its final part is completed from the germline J gene. The chain is built from TRBV7-3 and TRBJ2-5, with D perhaps TRBD1 or TRBD2 (5 bases each). Trimming stripped 5 bases from V and 3 bases from J, with 16 bases between. CDR3 size: 15 residues. Germline V gene data show CDR1 as SGHTA and CDR2 as FQGTGA. CDR3 region: CASSPRRGVKETQYF. The CDR3 bases that were read are TGTGCCAGCAGCCCTCGGAGAGGGGTTAAAGAGACC.

As for this clone: The CDR3 goes on 3 residues after the read ends, and that part is filled in from the germline J gene. This chain joins TRBV7-2 and TRBJ1-6, with D possibly being TRBD1 (6 bases). CDR3 length equals 15 residues. V gave up 6 bases and J gave up 7 bases, with 16 bases separating them. Germline CDR1 reads SGHTA; CDR2 reads FQGNSA. CDR3 bases read: TGTGCCAGCAGAACATCAGGGGCTCTCAATTCACCC. This sequence encodes CASRTSGALNSP. From start to end, the CDR3 is CASRTSGALNSPLHF. Variable domain in full (rest from reference TRBV7-2 and TRBJ1-6): GAGVSQSPSNKVTEKGKDVELRCDPISGHTALYWYRQSLGQGLEFLIYFQGNSAPDKSGLPSDRFSAERTGGSVSTLTIQRTQQEDSAVYLCASRTSGALNSPLHFGNGTRLTVT.

Of note for this clone: The read terminates 3 residues ahead of where the CDR3 ends, so the germline J gene completes it. The chain has TRBV5-1 and TRBJ1-6; the D is unclear. The CDR3 sequence is 15 residues long. CDR1 and CDR2 (germline): SGHRS, YFSETQ. Trimming removed 0 bases from V and 7 bases from J, with 11 bases in between. The CDR3 spells CASSLGLEANSPLHF. CDR3 DNA (partial): TGCGCCAGCAGCTTGGGCCTCGAAGCAAATTCACCC.

A remark on this clone: The CDR3 end falls 3 residues outside the read, so it is completed with the germline J gene. The genes are TRBV30 and TRBJ2-5; TRBD1 matches 7 bases. The CDR3 runs to 14 residues. The V and J ends lost 3 bases and 2 bases, in that order; junction bases with no gene match: 6. Germline V gene lookup returns CDR1 GTSNPN and CDR2 SVGIG (reference sequence). The chain's CDR3 is CAWSGTEKQETQYF. CDR3 DNA (partial): TGTGCCTGGAGCGGGACAGAGAAACAAGAGACC.

A note on this clone: The DNA ends 3 residues before the CDR3 does, and the rest of the CDR3 is filled in from the germline J gene. The rearrangement links TRBV29-1 to TRBJ2-2, with D tentatively TRBD1 (5 bases). CDR1 and CDR2 (germline): SQVTM, ANQGSEA. The CDR3 loop spans 12 amino acids. The V gene lost 7 bases and the J gene lost 1 base, with 7 bases spanning the gap. The CDR3 spells CSATENTGELFF. CDR3 DNA, as far as it was read: TGCAGCGCGACAGAGAACACCGGGGAG.

CDR3 protein: CAWSGAGDQPQHF. CDR3 bases read: TGTGCCTGGAGTGGGGCAGGTGATCAGCCC. This rearrangement joins TRBV30 to TRBJ1-5; no clear D. The read falls 3 residues short of the CDR3 end, and the missing part is taken from the germline J gene. Per germline, CDR1 GTSNPN and CDR2 SVGIG (reference sequence). The CDR3 length is 13 residues. V was clipped by 1 base and J by 5 bases, with 9 bases between them.

Worth noting for this clone: The read ends 3 residues before the CDR3 terminus; that terminus is restored from the germline J gene. The chain recombines TRBV2 with TRBJ1-5, with 8 bases lining up with TRBD1. The CDR3 runs 15 residues. CDR1 is SNHLY and CDR2 is FYNNEI in the germline V gene. V gave up 4 bases and J gave up 6 bases; unmatched junction bases: 8. CDR3 DNA, as far as it was read: TGTGCCAGCAGTGGGGACAGGTCTATGACTCAGCCC. Its translation: CASSGDRSMTQP. The full CDR3 sequence reads CASSGDRSMTQPQHF. Supplemented by reference TRBV2 and TRBJ1-5, the full variable domain reads EPEVTQTPSHQVTQMGQEVILRCVPISNHLYFYWYRQILGQKVEFLVSFYNNEISEKSEIFDDQFSVERPDGSNFTLKIRSTKLEDSAMYFCASSGDRSMTQPQHFGDGTRLSIL.

Points on this clone: The read ends 3 residues early relative to the CDR3; the germline J gene fills the gap. The chain links TRBV19 to TRBJ2-5, with 11 positions matching TRBD2. Germline V lookup: CDR1 LNHDA, CDR2 SQIVND (reference sequence). CDR3 length equals 16 residues. After removal of 4 bases from V and 4 bases from J, the junction contained 8 bases not matched to a gene. CDR3 sequence reads: CASSNILAGAVETQYF. Incomplete CDR3 DNA: TGTGCCAGTAGTAACATACTAGCGGGAGCGGTAGAGACC.

Note on this clone: Sequencing ends 3 residues short of the CDR3 end; the germline J gene provides the rest. V is TRBV10-3 and J is TRBJ2-7, with TRBD2 as a possible D gene (6 bases). This CDR3 comprises 13 residues. The V gene's germline CDR1 is ENHRY and CDR2 SYGVKD. With 4 bases removed from V and 3 bases from J, the gap between germline ends came to 10 bases. The CDR3 bases that were read are TGTGCCATCAGTGGAGCGGGCGACTACGAG. The encoded protein is CAISGAGDYE. The entire CDR3 protein reads CAISGAGDYEQYF.

As regards this clone: From the germline J gene comes the end of the CDR3, since the read stops 3 residues before it. V gene TRBV29-1 combines with J gene TRBJ1-1; the D gene is possibly TRBD1 (6 bases). Germline-derived CDR1 and CDR2 are SQVTM and ANQGSEA. The CDR3 has 13 amino acids. The V end was cut by 7 bases, the J end by 2 bases, with 14 bases between. CDR3 DNA (partial): TGCAGCGGAAGACAGGATGGAAACACTGAA. Translating gives CSGRQDGNTE. The CDR3, in full, reads CSGRQDGNTEAFF.

Notes on this clone: Read coverage stops 3 residues before the CDR3 terminus; the germline J gene supplies the remainder. The chain carries TRBV19 and TRBJ1-5; D perhaps matches TRBD1 (5 bases). The V end lost 5 bases, the J end lost 5 bases, and 13 bases lay between the germline ends. This CDR3 has 14 amino acids. Looked up from germline, CDR1 is LNHDA and CDR2 is SQIVND (reference sequence). The sequenced part of the CDR3 DNA is TGTGCCAGTAGTCCGCGTCAGGGTCATCAGCCC. Amino acid sequence: CASSPRQGHQP. The whole CDR3 region reads CASSPRQGHQPQHF.

Regarding this clone: Read coverage stops 3 residues before the CDR3 terminus; the germline J gene supplies the remainder. The chain carries TRBV4-1 and TRBJ1-3; 9 bases are a match to TRBD1. Germline V gene sequence: CDR1 MGHRA, CDR2 YSYEKL. The CDR3 sequence is 17 residues long. V trimming: 4 bases; J trimming: 9 bases; junction bases outside the gene matches: 16. CDR3 DNA (partial): TGCGCCAGCAGCCCCATCAAGGACAGGGGCTTGTTTGGCACC. Translation gives CASSPIKDRGLFGT. Given in full, the CDR3 is CASSPIKDRGLFGTIYF.

As concerns this clone: Read data end 3 residues before the CDR3 end; the end is taken from the germline J gene. The genes are TRBV12-5 and TRBJ2-3; tentative D call: TRBD2 (5 bases). Trimming left V 3 bases short and J 1 base short, with 5 bases between. There are 13 residues in the CDR3. Per germline, CDR1 LGHNT and CDR2 FRNRAP. CDR3 bases read: TGTGCTAGTGGTTTTAGCGGCACAGATACG. Encoded protein: CASGFSGTDT. The whole CDR3 sequence is CASGFSGTDTQYF. Full variable domain (rest looked up from reference TRBV12-5 and TRBJ2-3): DARVTQTPRHKVTEMGQEVTMRCQPILGHNTVFWYRQTMMQGLELLAYFRNRAPLDDSGMPKDRFSAEMPDATLATLKIQPSEPRDSAVYFCASGFSGTDTQYFGPGTRLTVL.

Worth noting for this clone: The CDR3 extends 3 residues past the end of the read, so its final part is completed from the germline J gene. The gene calls are TRBV5-1 and TRBJ2-1, with 9 bases that match TRBD1. Trimming took 7 bases from V and 0 from J; bases not matched to a gene: 5. This CDR3 is built from 15 residues. Germline assignment: CDR1 SGHRS and CDR2 YFSETQ. CDR3 loop: CASGGTGSSYNEQFF. The covered CDR3 bases are TGCGCCAGCGGGGGGACAGGGAGCTCCTACAATGAG.